This T cell receptor (beta chain) stems from a study of blood T cell repertoires in COVID-19. The wider study: Samples taken during acute and convalescent COVID-19 were collected in the United States, Italy and Spain. T cells, B-cell-depleted T cells, or PBMCs supplied cDNA or gDNA.

V dropped 4 bases and J dropped 1; count of bases not matched to a gene: 1. Germline loops: CDR1 MNHEY, CDR2 SVGAGI. The CDR3 contains 14 residues. This clone turned up a few times. Methods used by the authors: Using reference gene primer amplification, nucleated cell counts were estimated. Produced via immunoSEQ multiplex PCR; TCRdb's table is partial and in-frame only. V, J and clone size were drawn from that table, and D and trimming were deduced from the DNA. The sample holds 69,000 or so clones; more than 80% are singletons and the top ten take 4.8%. The TCR sequence derives from a woman aged 80 or older with active or convalescent COVID-19. The sample taken for sequencing was peripheral blood. This rearrangement joins TRBV6-5 to TRBJ2-3, with TRBD2 matching over 8 bases. CDR3 sequence (DNA): TGTGCCAGCAGTTTACTAGCGGGCACAGATACGCAGTATTTT. As protein: CASSLLAGTDTQYF.